Each of the 24 T cell receptor beta chains below was sequenced from the same sample in a study of T cell repertoires in cytomegalovirus infection. TCRdb independently ran MiXCR on the reads; one entry per CDR3 protein. The sample gives around 430,000 distinct CDR3 sequences, approximately 40% of which show up once; roughly two fifths is in the top ten. No antigens are known for them. The sample in question was cultured PBMCs, obtained from culture after CMV antigen stimulation. The receptors come from a human donor in good health (CMV status not recorded). Some clones in this sample may be carry-over from other donors' samples.

As regards this clonotype: It may be a read error: a sequence one base away is much more abundant. This sequence joins TRBV7-6 and TRBJ2-2; 8 nucleotides line up with TRBD2. Per the germline V gene, CDR1 is SGHVS and CDR2 is FNYEAQ. The CDR3 runs to 18 residues. This chain's CDR3 is CASSLRAGDLRPTGKLFF. In DNA form, the CDR3 reads TGTGCCAGCAGCTTACGAGCGGGGGACCTTCGCCCCACCGGGAAGCTGTTTTTT.

The genes are TRBV28 and TRBJ2-7, with no clear D. The CDR3 loop spans 13 amino acids. V shed 4 bases and J shed 6 bases, with 13 bases lying between them. From germline, CDR1 is MDHEN and CDR2 SYDVKM. CDR3 coding DNA: TGTGCCAGCAGTTGGGCCAGAAGTGGCGAGCAGTACTTC. Translating it yields CASSWARSGEQYF.

This clonotype appeared a few times. The V and J genes are TRBV10-3 and TRBJ2-2; 10 positions match TRBD1. The CDR3 has 17 residues. Germline CDR1 and CDR2: ENHRY and SYGVKD. Trimming removed 3 bases from V and 0 bases from J; junction bases left unmatched: 4. The CDR3 protein is CAISEGTGASNTGELFF. CDR3 DNA sequence: TGTGCCATCAGTGAAGGGACAGGGGCTTCGAACACCGGGGAGCTGTTTTTT.

This clonotype was seen more than once but under ten times. The CDR3 sequence is CASSIQGWYYTEAFF. Written as DNA, the CDR3 is TGTGCCAGTAGTATACAGGGATGGTATTACACTGAAGCTTTCTTT. The chain has TRBV19 and TRBJ1-1, with D tentatively TRBD1 (5 bases). This CDR3 is 15 amino acids long. Trimming took off 2 bases at V and 3 bases at J, with 13 bases between the two ends. Looked up from germline, CDR1 is LNHDA and CDR2 is SQIVND (reference sequence).

The CDR3 loop is CASRSGVQPQHF. CDR3 bases: TGTGCCAGCAGGTCAGGGGTTCAGCCCCAGCATTTT. V is TRBV12-3 or TRBV12-4 and J is TRBJ1-5, with D possibly TRBD1 on 6 matching bases. V dropped 6 bases and J dropped 6 bases, with 9 bases sitting between them. The CDR3 spans 12 residues.

This rearrangement joins TRBV6-2 or TRBV6-3 to TRBJ2-7, with a possible D match to TRBD1 (7 bases). CDR3 size: 14 residues. The germline V and J ends were trimmed by 6 bases and 3 bases, with 15 bases remaining between them. The germline V gene has CDR1 MNHEY and CDR2 SVGEGT. The CDR3 here is CASSRDSGYYEQYF. For the CDR3, the DNA is TGTGCCAGCAGCAGGGACAGCGGGTACTACGAGCAGTACTTC.

The V gene is TRBV7-2, the J gene TRBJ2-1, with a tentative D call TRBD2 (7 bases). The CDR3 sequence is 17 residues long. CDR1 is SGHTA and CDR2 is FQGNSA in the germline V gene. V lost 3 bases to trimming and J lost 10 bases, with 25 bases between them. CDR3 sequence reads: CASSLTPPGRARGEQFF. The CDR3 DNA is TGTGCCAGCAGCTTGACCCCCCCAGGGAGGGCCAGGGGCGAGCAGTTCTTC.

This clonotype showed up just a few times. V usage is TRBV6-6 and J usage is TRBJ1-1, with D hard to call. Trimming shortened V by 4 bases and J by 3 bases, and 9 bases separated the two germline ends. CDR1 is MNHNY, CDR2 SVGAGI, per germline (reference sequence). The CDR3 is 13 amino acids. In nucleotides, the CDR3 is TGTGCCAGCAGTTCAGTCATCGACACTGAAGCTTTCTTT. Translated, it gives CASSSVIDTEAFF.

This chain connects TRBV5-1 to TRBJ1-1, with 10 bases identical to TRBD1. The CDR3 contains 16 residues. V shed 6 bases and J 2 bases; nucleotides not matched to a gene: 10. The germline gives CDR1 SGHRS, CDR2 YFSETQ. CDR3 in amino acids: CASNPGDRGPNTEAFF. CDR3 coding DNA: TGCGCCAGCAACCCCGGGGACAGGGGCCCTAACACTGAAGCTTTCTTT.

This clonotype showed up just a few times. The chain employs TRBV6-5 and TRBJ2-5; D unclear. V lost 6 bases, J lost 2 bases, and 13 bases lay in between. The CDR3 is 14 amino acids. Germline V CDR1 and CDR2: MNHEY, SVGAGI. The CDR3 sequence is CASRPDWQQETQYF. The DNA of the CDR3 is TGTGCCAGCAGGCCCGACTGGCAACAAGAGACCCAGTACTTC.

This clonotype has more than one count but fewer than ten. The chain has TRBV20-1 and TRBJ1-5; D may be TRBD1 (6 bases). Looked up from germline, CDR1 is DFQATT and CDR2 is SNEGSKA (reference sequence). There are 13 residues in the CDR3. V was cut by 5 bases and J by 6 bases, with 14 bases left in between. The CDR3 sequence is CSARTGYGQPQHF. Written as DNA, the CDR3 is TGCAGTGCTCGTACAGGGTACGGTCAGCCCCAGCATTTT.

CDR3 sequence: CASSETHDRGQYF. The CDR3 DNA reads TGTGCCAGCAGTGAAACCCACGACAGGGGACAGTACTTC. V gene TRBV6-1 combines with J gene TRBJ2-7; 8 bases are a match to TRBD1. The CDR3 extends over 13 amino acids. CDR1 is MNHNS and CDR2 is SASEGT in the germline V gene. V dropped 2 bases and J dropped 10; count of bases not matched to a gene: 7.

This clonotype is a singleton in its sample. CDR3 sequence reads: CSARPGTLYNEQFF. DNA for the CDR3: TGCAGTGCTAGACCCGGGACCCTCTACAATGAGCAGTTCTTC. The chain employs TRBV20-1 and TRBJ2-1; D may correspond to TRBD1 or TRBD2 (5 bases each). Trimming removed 2 bases from V and 3 bases from J, with 11 bases in between. CDR1 and CDR2 from the germline V gene are DFQATT and SNEGSKA (reference sequence). CDR3 size: 14 residues.

CDR3 amino acids: CASSQDLSENTGELFF. CDR3 DNA: TGCGCCAGCAGCCAAGATCTGTCAGAAAACACCGGGGAGCTGTTTTTT. This rearrangement joins TRBV4-3 to TRBJ2-2; D gene unclear. This CDR3 comprises 16 residues. Germline-derived CDR1 and CDR2 are LGHNA and YSLEER. The V and J ends lost 0 bases and 2 bases respectively, with 10 bases between them.

This clonotype has a handful of counts. The chain recombines TRBV28 with TRBJ1-3; D unresolved. CDR3 length: 15 residues. Germline CDR1 reads MDHEN; CDR2 reads SYDVKM. V dropped 10 bases and J dropped 0 bases, with 16 bases sitting between them. The CDR3 region has the DNA TGTGCCACTATGGGGTGGCAGAGCTCTGGAAACACCATATATTTT. Translation: CATMGWQSSGNTIYF.

The chain couples TRBV7-2 to TRBJ2-3, with 9 bases identical to TRBD2. The trim removed 5 bases at V and 4 bases at J, leaving 10 bases unmatched. Germline assignment: CDR1 SGHTA and CDR2 FQGNSA. This CDR3 has 16 amino acids. The CDR3 sequence is CASSPILAGLPDTQYF. In DNA, the CDR3 is TGTGCCAGCAGCCCCATACTAGCGGGTCTGCCAGATACGCAGTATTTT.

V usage is TRBV7-2 and J usage is TRBJ2-3, with D unclear. Germline CDR1 SGHTA, CDR2 FQGNSA. V shed 4 bases and J shed 1 base, with 9 bases lying between them. CDR3 length: 14 residues. The CDR3: CASSSFPGTDTQYF. The CDR3 coding sequence is TGTGCCAGCAGCTCCTTTCCAGGCACAGATACGCAGTATTTT. The full variable domain, completed using reference TRBV7-2 and TRBJ2-3, is GAGVSQSPSNKVTEKGKDVELRCDPISGHTALYWYRQSLGQGLEFLIYFQGNSAPDKSGLPSDRFSAERTGGSVSTLTIQRTQQEDSAVYLCASSSFPGTDTQYFGPGTRLTVL.

V is TRBV6-1 and J is TRBJ2-7; 7 bases map to TRBD2. Germline V gene sequence: CDR1 MNHNS, CDR2 SASEGT. V trimming: 8 bases; J trimming: 0 bases; junction bases outside the gene matches: 7. CDR3 length: 14 residues. In nucleotides, the CDR3 is TGTGCCAGCTCCCGAGCGGGGCCCTCCTACGAGCAGTACTTC. This gives the protein CASSRAGPSYEQYF.

The chain is built from TRBV7-2 and TRBJ2-7; TRBD1 is a possible D gene (5 bases). CDR1 is SGHTA and CDR2 is FQGNSA in the germline V gene. V was pared by 6 bases and J by 4 bases, with 16 bases between. The CDR3 contains 14 residues. CDR3: CASSQGPQGYEQYF. The CDR3 DNA reads as TGTGCCAGCAGTCAGGGTCCCCAGGGATACGAGCAGTACTTC.

This clonotype showed up just a few times. The chain joins TRBV25-1 to TRBJ2-7; D is unresolved. The CDR3 length is 13 residues. Germline loops: CDR1 MGHDK, CDR2 SYGVNS. V lost 0 bases and J 1 base, leaving 4 bases between the germline ends. As DNA, the CDR3 is TGTGCCAGCAGTGAATATGGGTCCTACGAGCAGTACTTC. The encoded protein is CASSEYGSYEQYF.

This clonotype showed up just a few times. This chain joins TRBV7-2 and TRBJ2-5; 11 bases match TRBD2. The V segment lost 3 bases and the J segment 5 bases; nucleotides outside the gene matches: 8. This CDR3 is built from 16 residues. CDR1 is SGHTA, CDR2 FQGNSA, per germline. CDR3 coding DNA: TGTGCCAGCAGCTTCGGTAGCGGGGGGGCCACGGAGACCCAGTACTTC. Its protein product is CASSFGSGGATETQYF.

The chain has TRBV7-2 and TRBJ2-1; 11 nucleotides agree with TRBD2. V lost 4 bases and J lost 7; bases outside the gene matches: 9. CDR1 is SGHTA, CDR2 FQGNSA, per germline. This CDR3 is built from 16 residues. CDR3 nucleotide sequence: TGTGCCAGCAGCTCGCTGCGACTAGCGGGGTTGAATGAGCAGTTCTTC. Protein product: CASSSLRLAGLNEQFF.

This clonotype was seen a handful of times. V and J are TRBV29-1 and TRBJ2-7, with a possible D match to TRBD1 (6 bases). Looked up from germline, CDR1 is SQVTM and CDR2 is ANQGSEA. V lost 4 bases to trimming and J lost 1 base, with 11 bases between them. The CDR3 has 13 residues. Here the CDR3 reads CSVGGQGSYEQYF. The CDR3 nucleotides are TGCAGCGTTGGCGGGCAGGGGTCCTACGAGCAGTACTTC.

The chain employs TRBV4-2 and TRBJ2-7; TRBD1 matches 8 bases. CDR1 is LGHNA and CDR2 is YNFKEQ in the germline V gene. This CDR3 is built from 14 residues. Trimming cost V 6 bases and J 1 base; bases outside gene matches: 5. The CDR3 region has the DNA TGTGCCAGCAGACTCGACAGGGGTTCCTACGAGCAGTACTTC. Amino acids: CASRLDRGSYEQYF.